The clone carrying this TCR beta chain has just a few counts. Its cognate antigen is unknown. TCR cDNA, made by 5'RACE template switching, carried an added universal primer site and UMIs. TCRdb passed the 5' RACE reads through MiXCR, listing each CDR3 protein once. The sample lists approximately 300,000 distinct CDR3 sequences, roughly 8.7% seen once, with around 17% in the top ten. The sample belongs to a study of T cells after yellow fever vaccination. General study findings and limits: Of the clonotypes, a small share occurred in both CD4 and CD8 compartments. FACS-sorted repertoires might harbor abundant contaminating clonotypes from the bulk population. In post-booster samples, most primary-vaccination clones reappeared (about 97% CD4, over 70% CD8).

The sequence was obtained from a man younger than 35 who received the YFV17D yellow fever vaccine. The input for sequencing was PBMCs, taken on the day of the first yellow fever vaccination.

CDR3 sequence: CASITLGPGELFF. For the CDR3, the DNA is TGTGCCAGCATCACTCTAGGGCCCGGGGAGCTGTTTTTT. The rearrangement joins TRBV7-9 to TRBJ2-2; no clear D. V lost 7 bases and J 6 bases, leaving 12 bases between the germline ends. The CDR3 is made up of 13 amino acids. Germline values: CDR1 SEHNR, CDR2 FQNEAQ (reference sequence).